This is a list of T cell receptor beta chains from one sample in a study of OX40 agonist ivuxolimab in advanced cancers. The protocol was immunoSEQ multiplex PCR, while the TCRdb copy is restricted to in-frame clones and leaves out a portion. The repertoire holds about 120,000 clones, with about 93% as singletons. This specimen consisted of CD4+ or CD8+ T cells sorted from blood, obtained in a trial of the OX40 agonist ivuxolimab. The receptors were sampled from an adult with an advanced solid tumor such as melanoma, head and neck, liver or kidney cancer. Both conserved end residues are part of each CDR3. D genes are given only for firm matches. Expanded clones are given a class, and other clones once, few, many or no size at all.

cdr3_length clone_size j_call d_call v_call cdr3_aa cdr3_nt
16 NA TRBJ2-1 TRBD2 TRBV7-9 CASSWGLAGGDNEQFF TGTGCCAGCAGCTGGGGACTAGCGGGAGGAGATAATGAGCAGTTCTTC
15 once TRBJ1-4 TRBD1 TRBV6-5 CASSSNRDRDEKLFF TGTGCCAGCAGTTCCAACCGGGACAGGGATGAAAAACTGTTTTTT
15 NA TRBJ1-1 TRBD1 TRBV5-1 CASRLTSTGGTEAFF TGCGCCAGCAGACTGACGTCGACAGGGGGGACTGAAGCTTTCTTT
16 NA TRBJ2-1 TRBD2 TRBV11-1 CASSLPGLAGGNEQFF TGTGCCAGCAGCTTACCCGGACTAGCGGGAGGCAATGAGCAGTTCTTC
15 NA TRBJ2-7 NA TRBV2 CASSEQGVNSYEQYF TGTGCCAGCAGTGAACAGGGTGTAAACTCCTACGAGCAGTACTTC
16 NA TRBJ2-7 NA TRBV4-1 CASSQDMGTLSYEQYF TGCGCCAGCAGCCAAGATATGGGTACCCTTTCCTACGAGCAGTACTTC
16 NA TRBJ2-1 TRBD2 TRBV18 CASSPTLSGGAGVQFF TGTGCCAGCTCACCGACCCTTAGCGGGGGGGCCGGAGTTCAGTTCTTC
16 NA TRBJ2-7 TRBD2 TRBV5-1 CASSLTSGGRGYEQYF TGCGCCAGCAGCTTGACTAGCGGGGGACGGGGCTACGAGCAGTACTTC
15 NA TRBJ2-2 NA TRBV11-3 CASSFTSTNTGELFF TGTGCCAGCAGCTTTACATCTACAAACACCGGGGAGCTGTTTTTT
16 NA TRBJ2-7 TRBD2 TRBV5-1 CASSSLSGGQAYEQYF TGCGCCAGCAGCTCATTAAGCGGGGGGCAGGCCTACGAGCAGTACTTC
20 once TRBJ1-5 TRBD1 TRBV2 CASSSYRDRDNEGIHQPQHF TGTGCCAGCAGCTCATACCGGGACAGGGATAATGAGGGGATACATCAGCCCCAGCATTTT
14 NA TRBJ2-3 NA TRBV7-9 CASSLSGVTDTQYF TGTGCCAGCAGCTTATCCGGGGTAACAGATACGCAGTATTTT
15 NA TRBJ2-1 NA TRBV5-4 CASSLGLGGGNEQFF TGTGCCAGCAGCTTGGGTCTTGGCGGCGGGAATGAGCAGTTCTTC
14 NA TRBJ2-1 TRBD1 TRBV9 CASSTQSDRDEQFF TGTGCCAGCAGCACCCAGAGTGACAGGGATGAGCAGTTCTTC
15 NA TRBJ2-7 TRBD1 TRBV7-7 CASSPRQGAPYEQYF TGTGCCAGCAGCCCGCGACAGGGGGCCCCGTACGAGCAGTACTTC
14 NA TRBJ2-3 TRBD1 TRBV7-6 CASSSGQGTDTQYF TGTGCCAGCAGCTCAGGACAGGGGACAGATACGCAGTATTTT
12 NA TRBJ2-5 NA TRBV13 CASSLPRETQYF TGTGCCAGCAGCTTGCCCCGAGAGACCCAGTACTTC
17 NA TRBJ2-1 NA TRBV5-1 CASSLQRRIGQRSEQFF TGCGCCAGCAGCCTCCAACGAAGGATCGGACAGCGATCGGAGCAGTTCTTC
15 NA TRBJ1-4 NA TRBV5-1 CASSLGGGPGEKLFF TGCGCCAGCAGCTTGGGAGGGGGGCCTGGTGAAAAACTGTTTTTT
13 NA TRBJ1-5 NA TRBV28 CASSPDRNQPQHF TGTGCCAGCAGCCCTGACAGAAATCAGCCCCAGCATTTT
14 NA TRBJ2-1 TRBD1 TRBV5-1 CASSTGQSYNEQFF TGCGCCAGCAGCACGGGACAGAGTTACAATGAGCAGTTCTTC
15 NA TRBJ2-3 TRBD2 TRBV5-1 CASSPTSGVGDTQYF TGCGCCAGCAGCCCGACTAGCGGGGTGGGAGATACGCAGTATTTT
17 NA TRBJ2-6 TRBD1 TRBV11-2 CASSLNTGDRRANVLTF TGTGCCAGCAGCTTAAACACAGGGGATCGGCGGGCCAACGTCCTGACTTTC
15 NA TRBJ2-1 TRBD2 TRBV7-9 CASSLILAQMNEQFF TGTGCCAGCAGCTTAATACTAGCGCAGATGAATGAGCAGTTCTTC
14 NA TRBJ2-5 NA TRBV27 CASSFIGAGETQYF TGTGCCAGCAGTTTCATCGGGGCGGGAGAGACCCAGTACTTC
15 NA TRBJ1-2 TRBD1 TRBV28 CASRGGTGRSHGYTF TGTGCCAGCAGGGGAGGGACAGGGAGGTCCCATGGCTACACCTTC
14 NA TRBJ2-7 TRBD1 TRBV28 CASSPPGTDYEQYF TGTGCCAGCAGTCCGCCCGGGACAGACTACGAGCAGTACTTC
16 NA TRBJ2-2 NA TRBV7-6 CASSSQGGLTTGELFF TGTGCCAGCAGCTCCCAAGGGGGACTCACCACCGGGGAGCTGTTTTTT
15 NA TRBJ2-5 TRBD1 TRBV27 CASSLHRGNGGTQYF TGTGCCAGCAGTTTGCACAGGGGGAACGGTGGGACCCAGTACTTC
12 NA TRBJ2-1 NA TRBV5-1 CASSLEGREQFF TGCGCCAGCAGCTTGGAAGGGCGCGAGCAGTTCTTC
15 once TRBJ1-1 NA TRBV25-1 CASSESTFRGTEAFF TGTGCCAGCAGTGAATCAACATTCAGGGGCACTGAAGCTTTCTTT
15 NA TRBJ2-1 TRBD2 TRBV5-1 CASGELAGAYNEQFF TGCGCCAGCGGGGAGTTAGCGGGAGCCTACAATGAGCAGTTCTTC
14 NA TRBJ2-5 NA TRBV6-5 CASRSGGGRETQYF TGTGCCAGCAGGTCAGGGGGAGGAAGAGAGACCCAGTACTTC
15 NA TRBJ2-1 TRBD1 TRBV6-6 CASSYSRDRYNEQFF TGTGCCAGCAGTTACTCGAGGGACAGGTACAATGAGCAGTTCTTC
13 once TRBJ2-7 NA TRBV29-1 CSVDLGSSYEQYF TGCAGCGTCGATCTGGGGAGCTCCTACGAGCAGTACTTC
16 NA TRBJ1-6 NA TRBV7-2 CASSLYGRQFNSPLHF TGTGCCAGCAGCTTATACGGGCGACAGTTTAATTCACCCCTCCACTTT
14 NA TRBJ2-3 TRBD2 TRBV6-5 CASSRGLAPDTQYF TGTGCCAGCAGCAGGGGACTAGCGCCAGATACGCAGTATTTT
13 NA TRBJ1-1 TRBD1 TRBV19 CASRTGVGTEAFF TGTGCCAGTAGAACAGGGGTAGGGACTGAAGCTTTCTTT
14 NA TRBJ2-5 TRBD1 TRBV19 CASSTTGGAETQYF TGTGCCAGTAGTACGACAGGGGGCGCAGAGACCCAGTACTTC
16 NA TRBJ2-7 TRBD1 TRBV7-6 CASSLAIPGQPYEQYF TGTGCCAGCAGCTTAGCCATTCCGGGACAGCCCTACGAGCAGTACTTC
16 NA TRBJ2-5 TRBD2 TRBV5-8 CASSLGLAGGQETQYF TGTGCCAGCAGCCTGGGACTAGCGGGGGGGCAAGAGACCCAGTACTTC
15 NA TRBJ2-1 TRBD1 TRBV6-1 CANGPRTGVYNEQFF TGTGCCAATGGACCTCGGACAGGGGTATACAATGAGCAGTTCTTC
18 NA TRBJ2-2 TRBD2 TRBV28 CASSLTPLAGVSTGELFF TGTGCCAGCAGTTTAACCCCCCTAGCGGGAGTTAGCACCGGGGAGCTGTTTTTT
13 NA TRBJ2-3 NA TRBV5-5 CASSLVVADTQYF TGTGCCAGCAGCTTGGTGGTCGCGGATACGCAGTATTTT
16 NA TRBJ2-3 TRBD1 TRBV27 CASSPLQGARTDTQYF TGTGCCAGCAGTCCCCTACAGGGGGCGCGCACAGATACGCAGTATTTT
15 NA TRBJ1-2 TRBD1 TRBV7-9 CASSLDRDSLYGYTF TGTGCCAGCAGCCTTGACAGGGATTCACTCTACGGCTACACCTTC
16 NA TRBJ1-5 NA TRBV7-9 CASSLEGGGGNQPQHF TGTGCCAGCAGCTTAGAAGGGGGAGGCGGCAATCAGCCCCAGCATTTT
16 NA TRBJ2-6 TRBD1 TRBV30 CAWQRDRVSGANVLTF TGTGCCTGGCAACGGGACAGGGTGAGCGGGGCCAACGTCCTGACTTTC
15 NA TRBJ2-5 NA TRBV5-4 CASSSFDRGRETQYF TGTGCCAGCAGTTCTTTCGACAGAGGACGGGAGACCCAGTACTTC
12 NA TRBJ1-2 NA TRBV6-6 CASGGGPPGYTF TGTGCCAGCGGAGGAGGACCGCCCGGCTACACCTTC
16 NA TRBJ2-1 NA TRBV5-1 CASSPLPTRSYNEQFF TGCGCCAGCAGTCCCCTTCCGACAAGGTCCTACAATGAGCAGTTCTTC
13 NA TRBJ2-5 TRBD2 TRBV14 CASSRGLAETQYF TGTGCCAGCAGCCGGGGACTAGCGGAGACCCAGTACTTC
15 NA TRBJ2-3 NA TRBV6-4 CASSDRAYSTDTQYF TGTGCCAGCAGTGACAGGGCTTATAGCACAGATACGCAGTATTTT
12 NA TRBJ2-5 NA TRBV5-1 CASSLDGETQYF TGCGCCAGCAGCTTGGACGGAGAGACCCAGTACTTC
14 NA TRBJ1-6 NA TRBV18 CASSPLLDRTPLHF TGTGCCAGCTCACCCCTTCTCGACAGAACACCCCTCCACTTT
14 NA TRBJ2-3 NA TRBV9 CASSPYRDTDTQYF TGTGCCAGCAGCCCCTACAGGGATACAGATACGCAGTATTTT
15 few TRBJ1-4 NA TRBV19 CASSIPTFGNEKLFF TGTGCCAGTAGTATTCCGACATTCGGGAATGAAAAACTGTTTTTT
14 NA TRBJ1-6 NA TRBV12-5 CASGRSSYNSPLHF TGTGCTAGTGGCAGGAGCTCCTATAATTCACCCCTCCACTTT
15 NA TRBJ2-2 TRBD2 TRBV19 CASKGGSLNTGELFF TGTGCCTCTAAAGGCGGGAGCTTGAACACCGGGGAGCTGTTTTTT